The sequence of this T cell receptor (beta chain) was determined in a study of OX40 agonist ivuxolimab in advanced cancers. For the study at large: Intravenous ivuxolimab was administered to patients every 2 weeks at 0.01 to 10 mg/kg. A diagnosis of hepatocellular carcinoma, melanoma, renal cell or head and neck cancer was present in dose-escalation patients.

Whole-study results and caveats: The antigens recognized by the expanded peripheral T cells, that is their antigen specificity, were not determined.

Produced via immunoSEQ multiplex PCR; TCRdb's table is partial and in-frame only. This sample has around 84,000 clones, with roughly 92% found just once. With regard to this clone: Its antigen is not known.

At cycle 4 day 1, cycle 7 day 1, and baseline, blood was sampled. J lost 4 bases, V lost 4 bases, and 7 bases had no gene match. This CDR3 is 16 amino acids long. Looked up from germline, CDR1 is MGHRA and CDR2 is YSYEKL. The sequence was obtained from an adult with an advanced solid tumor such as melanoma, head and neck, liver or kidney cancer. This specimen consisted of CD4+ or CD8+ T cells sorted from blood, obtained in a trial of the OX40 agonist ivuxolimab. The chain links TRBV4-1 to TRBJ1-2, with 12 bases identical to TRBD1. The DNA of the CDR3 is TGCGCCAGCAGCCCGGGGACAGGGGGCGTCGTCTATGGCTACACCTTC. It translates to CASSPGTGGVVYGYTF.